A single T cell receptor beta chain is shown here with its context. Antigen: not known. The source of the sample is a study of shared clonotypes between healthy human individuals. Findings of the study overall: Inspection by rarefaction showed sorted-subset sequencing to be incomplete despite large depth. Larger richness was generally estimated for naive than memory subsets.

Division of CD4+ cells produced a CD45RA+ naive subset and a CD45RA-negative memory subset. The CDR3 covers 14 residues. Per germline, CDR1 SEHNR and CDR2 FQNEAQ (reference sequence). Trimming took 5 bases from V and 6 from J, leaving 14 bases between them. DNA at 200 ng, 25,000 to 35,000 T cell genomes, went into sorted-subset replicate PCRs. Sequencing used immunoSEQ multiplex PCR; TCRdb keeps in-frame clones, though not all of them. Among about 2 million clones, 85% to 95% were seen once, and the ten largest hold under 0.15%. Sequencing input: naive CD4+ T cells sorted from blood. Subset described: CD45RA+ positively selected. The rearrangement uses TRBV7-9 and TRBJ1-5, with a possible D match to TRBD1 (6 bases). This TCR derives from a man younger than 35 in good health. Here the CDR3 DNA reads TGTGCCAGCAGCCGGACCGAAGGGGGTCAGCCCCAGCATTTT. It is translated as CASSRTEGGQPQHF.